These 19 T cell receptor beta chains were sequenced from one sample in a study of blood T cell repertoires in COVID-19. Assay used: immunoSEQ multiplex PCR; TCRdb lists only in-frame clones, some missing. The sample holds about 250,000 clones; nearly 85% are singletons and the top ten take around 5.5%. Material: peripheral blood. The origin of the receptors is a human donor in a cohort sampled during active COVID-19.

V usage is TRBV6-6 and J usage is TRBJ2-7; no clear D gene. The CDR3 consists of 11 residues. Germline lookup yields CDR1 MNHNY and CDR2 SVGAGI (reference sequence). V dropped 6 bases and J dropped 4 bases, with 7 bases sitting between them. CDR3 in DNA: TGTGCCAGCAGCTCCCCGTACGAGCAGTACTTC. This sequence encodes CASSSPYEQYF.

The chain recombines TRBV9 with TRBJ2-1; perhaps TRBD1 as D (6 bases). The CDR3 consists of 16 residues. Germline V gives CDR1 SGDLS, CDR2 YYNGEE. V lost 4 bases and J lost 1, with 15 bases in between. The CDR3 DNA reads as TGTGCCAGCAGCCCCCGGGACCAGGGGTCCTACAATGAGCAGTTCTTC. It translates to CASSPRDQGSYNEQFF.

This clone was counted at least ten times. The chain is built from TRBV4-1 and TRBJ1-2; tentatively, D is TRBD1 (6 bases). The V end was cut by 4 bases, the J end by 0 bases, with 12 bases between. CDR3 length: 15 residues. Germline CDR1 reads MGHRA; CDR2 reads YSYEKL. The CDR3 nucleotides are TGCGCCAGCAGCCGAGGACAGCGTTCTAACTATGGCTACACCTTC. Amino acid sequence: CASSRGQRSNYGYTF.

This clone was found once. The V and J genes are TRBV2 and TRBJ1-2; 8 nucleotides align to TRBD1. Germline loops: CDR1 SNHLY, CDR2 FYNNEI. The CDR3 totals 16 residues. V trimming: 6 bases; J trimming: 0 bases; junction bases outside the gene matches: 9. CDR3 sequence (DNA): TGTGCCAGCAGGGAGGGACAGGTGTTATCTAACTATGGCTACACCTTC. It codes for CASREGQVLSNYGYTF.

The chain links TRBV24-1 to TRBJ2-2, with D tentatively TRBD2 (5 bases). The CDR3 sequence is 15 residues long. V was clipped by 2 bases and J by 7 bases, with 13 bases between them. Germline V gives CDR1 KGHDR, CDR2 SFDVKD. CDR3 residues: CATSDSRAEHGELFF. CDR3 sequence (DNA): TGTGCCACCAGTGATTCTCGAGCGGAACACGGGGAGCTGTTTTTT.

This rearrangement joins TRBV7-9 to TRBJ2-1; D is perhaps TRBD2 (5 bases). The germline CDR1 and CDR2 sequences are SEHNR and FQNEAQ (reference sequence). The CDR3 covers 14 residues. V shed 1 base and J shed 2 bases, with 6 bases lying between them. In nucleotides, the CDR3 is TGTGCCAGCAGCTTAGTACTAGCCTACAATGAGCAGTTCTTC. This gives the protein CASSLVLAYNEQFF.

The chain uses TRBV7-6 and TRBJ2-3; a possible D gene is TRBD1 (5 bases). Looked up from germline, CDR1 is SGHVS and CDR2 is FNYEAQ. CDR3 length: 15 amino acids. Between the trimmed V and J ends, which lost 1 base and 0 bases, there was a span of 8 bases. In DNA form, the CDR3 reads TGTGCCAGCAGCTTAGGACAGTTCAGCACAGATACGCAGTATTTT. It yields the protein CASSLGQFSTDTQYF. Combining the CDR3 with reference TRBV7-6 and TRBJ2-3 gives the whole variable domain GAGVSQSPRYKVTKRGQDVALRCDPISGHVSLYWYRQALGQGPEFLTYFNYEAQQDKSGLPNDRFSAERPEGSISTLTIQRTEQRDSAMYRCASSLGQFSTDTQYFGPGTRLTVL.

This chain joins TRBV27 and TRBJ2-7; D is perhaps TRBD1 (5 bases). Germline values: CDR1 MNHEY, CDR2 SMNVEV (reference sequence). This CDR3 has 13 residues. V lost 4 bases, J lost 0 bases, and 7 bases lay in between. CDR3 DNA sequence: TGTGCCAGCAGTTGGCAGGGCTCCTACGAGCAGTACTTC. Encoded protein: CASSWQGSYEQYF.

The gene calls are TRBV5-1 and TRBJ1-3, with 9 positions matching TRBD1. The junction had 8 bases not matched to a gene; V was cut back by 4 bases and J by 0 bases. Germline V gives CDR1 SGHRS, CDR2 YFSETQ. CDR3 size: 17 residues. The CDR3 DNA is TGCGCCAGCAGCGTCCGTCCGGGACAGGGCTCTGGAAACACCATATATTTT. This encodes CASSVRPGQGSGNTIYF.

V gene TRBV5-1 combines with J gene TRBJ1-2; 7 nucleotides line up with TRBD1. The CDR3 is made up of 13 amino acids. The junction had 4 bases not matched to a gene; V was cut back by 1 base and J by 7 bases. CDR1 and CDR2 (germline): SGHRS, YFSETQ. The CDR3 region is CASSLPGGPGYTF. The DNA of the CDR3 is TGCGCCAGCAGCTTGCCAGGGGGGCCTGGCTACACCTTC.

This clone was seen only once. The chain joins TRBV11-2 to TRBJ2-2; 11 bases are shared with TRBD1. CDR1 is SGHAT and CDR2 is FQNNGV in the germline V gene. Trimming removed 7 bases from V and 0 bases from J; junction bases left unmatched: 7. This CDR3 is 17 amino acids long. The CDR3 sequence is CASTRTGGSSNTGELFF. The DNA for the CDR3 is TGTGCCAGCACACGGACAGGGGGCTCTTCGAACACCGGGGAGCTGTTTTTT.

This chain connects TRBV5-1 to TRBJ1-2, with TRBD1 matching 7 bases. V trimming: 3 bases; J trimming: 1 base; junction bases outside the gene matches: 6. This CDR3 is 15 amino acids long. Germline assignment: CDR1 SGHRS and CDR2 YFSETQ. CDR3 sequence: CASSSGQVFNYGYTF. The CDR3 DNA reads as TGCGCCAGCAGCTCAGGACAGGTCTTTAACTATGGCTACACCTTC. Drawing the rest from reference TRBV5-1 and TRBJ1-2, the complete variable domain is KAGVTQTPRYLIKTRGQQVTLSCSPISGHRSVSWYQQTPGQGLQFLFEYFSETQRNKGNFPGRFSGRQFSNSRSEMNVSTLELGDSALYLCASSSGQVFNYGYTFGSGTRLTVV.

The chain couples TRBV5-1 to TRBJ1-2; the match to TRBD1 covers 9 bases. This CDR3 contains 13 residues. CDR1 SGHRS and CDR2 YFSETQ come from the germline V gene. V lost 3 bases, J lost 7 bases, and 4 bases stayed unmatched. CDR3 DNA sequence: TGCGCCAGCAGCTCCGGGACAGGGCCTGGCTACACCTTC. Translated: CASSSGTGPGYTF.

V gene TRBV6-6 combines with J gene TRBJ1-5; TRBD1 matches at 8 bases. V was pared by 7 bases and J by 5 bases, with 13 bases of the junction left unmatched. Per the germline V gene, CDR1 is MNHNY and CDR2 is SVGAGI (reference sequence). The CDR3 consists of 16 residues. CDR3 sequence reads: CASTRGLDRGHQPQHF. The CDR3 DNA is TGTGCCAGCACCCGAGGACTTGACAGGGGCCATCAGCCCCAGCATTTT.

This clone was counted once. The V call is TRBV7-2, the J call TRBJ2-2, with a weak D call TRBD2 (6 bases). Germline V CDR1 and CDR2: SGHTA, FQGNSA. The CDR3 runs 13 residues. The V end was cut by 5 bases, the J end by 7 bases, with 11 bases between. CDR3 DNA sequence: TGTGCCAGCAGCGAGACTAGTCTCGGGGAGCTGTTTTTT. This translates into CASSETSLGELFF.

V usage is TRBV5-1 and J usage is TRBJ2-2; a weak D match, TRBD2 (6 bases). The CDR3 is 16 amino acids. Trimming removed 0 bases from V and 2 bases from J, with 11 bases in between. Germline CDR1 reads SGHRS; CDR2 reads YFSETQ. The CDR3 region is CASSLAGTPNTGELFF. The CDR3 DNA reads as TGCGCCAGCAGCTTGGCCGGGACTCCCAACACCGGGGAGCTGTTTTTT.

In its sample, this clone was seen a few times. The V and J genes are TRBV7-2 and TRBJ2-3; 7 bases fit TRBD2. The CDR3 sequence is 17 residues long. Germline CDR1 reads SGHTA; CDR2 reads FQGNSA. The V segment lost 0 bases and the J segment 2 bases; nucleotides outside the gene matches: 8. Written as DNA, the CDR3 is TGTGCCAGCAGCTTAGCGGTGGCGGGAGTTTCCACAGATACGCAGTATTTT. Residues: CASSLAVAGVSTDTQYF.

Here the CDR3 reads CASSLIDTEERSPLHF. DNA of the CDR3: TGCGCCAGCAGCCTTATCGACACCGAAGAAAGATCACCCCTCCACTTT. This rearrangement joins TRBV4-1 to TRBJ1-6; D unclear. CDR1 and CDR2 (germline): MGHRA, YSYEKL. This CDR3 is 16 amino acids long. V was shortened by 4 bases and J by 10 bases, with 20 bases between the two germline ends.

About this clone itself: Other DNA variants within this sample encode the same CDR3. The chain combines TRBV29-1 with TRBJ1-1; 9 nucleotides match TRBD1. After removal of 6 bases from V and 3 bases from J, the junction contained 5 bases not matched to a gene. This CDR3 spans 13 amino acids. CDR1 and CDR2 (germline): SQVTM, ANQGSEA. As DNA, the CDR3 is TGCAGCGTCGAGGGACAGGGCTACACTGAAGCTTTCTTT. Its protein product is CSVEGQGYTEAFF.